Below, 5 T cell receptor beta chains from the same sample are listed, as sequenced in a study of vaccination and CD4 T cells after COVID-19 (dated by TCRdb to the early 2020s). The treatment or condition label for this specimen denotes: roughly 10-day PBMC culture with coronavirus spike peptide pools or control peptides (ViraFEST assay). Their target antigens are unknown. The library was produced with PCR. These reads were obtained on an Illumina iSeq 100. TCR sequencing of DNA from cultured CD4+ T cells used the Oncomine TCR Beta short-read assay at the Johns Hopkins FTIC core. In TCRdb, the public reads were trimmed at Q25 with fastp and aligned with MiXCR, with productive beta chains retained. Rows matching on CDR3 protein sequence are summarized as one entry with the most common DNA and genes. Present in this sample are around 13,000 distinct CDR3 sequences, more than 70% of which were seen just once. Approximately 22% of the sample is in the top ten clones.

The sequencing input was CD4+ T cells from blood, cultured in vitro. The receptors here all came from a human donor who had recovered from COVID-19.

Only a few counts were recorded for this clonotype. This chain connects TRBV21-1 to TRBJ1-2; TRBD1 reflects the table's D call only, with no check against the DNA. TRBV21-1 is reported as a pseudogene. The length of the CDR3 is 13 residues. The CDR3 region is CASSKHGHRGYTF. The CDR3 coding sequence is TGTGCCAGCAGCAAACACGGACACAGGGGCTACACCTTC.

The chain combines TRBV28 with TRBJ1-2; 7 bases map to TRBD1. CDR3 length: 13 amino acids. Trimming cost V 9 bases and J 4 bases; bases outside gene matches: 8. CDR1 and CDR2 (germline): MDHEN, SYDVKM. The CDR3, as DNA: TGTGCCAGTAGGGGGCTTTTGGGCTATGGCTACACCTTC. Protein: CASRGLLGYGYTF.

V usage is TRBV20-1 and J usage is TRBJ2-1, with TRBD2 as a possible D gene (6 bases). Germline V CDR1 and CDR2: DFQATT, SNEGSKA (reference sequence). Trimming left V 3 bases short and J 3 bases short, with 12 bases between. The CDR3 extends over 14 amino acids. In DNA, the CDR3 is TGCAGTGCTAGCAGAGGCGGGGACTACAATGAGCAGTTCTTC. It is translated as CSASRGGDYNEQFF.

This sequence joins TRBV20-1 and TRBJ1-2, with 11 bases fitting TRBD1. The V and J ends lost 4 bases and 2 bases, in that order; junction bases with no gene match: 6. This CDR3 region has 15 residues. The germline gives CDR1 DFQATT, CDR2 SNEGSKA (reference sequence). The CDR3 nucleotides are TGCAGTGCTACAAACCGGGACAGGGGGAACTATGGCTACACCTTC. It codes for CSATNRDRGNYGYTF.

The chain is built from TRBV20-1 and TRBJ1-1, with D tentatively TRBD1 (6 bases). Germline-derived CDR1 and CDR2 are DFQATT and SNEGSKA (reference sequence). Trimming pared 3 bases from V and 1 base from J, leaving 12 bases between. CDR3 length: 14 residues. This CDR3 is CSASPTGWNTEAFF. The CDR3 DNA follows: TGCAGTGCTAGCCCGACAGGTTGGAACACTGAAGCTTTCTTT.